This T cell receptor beta chain came from a study of blood T cell repertoires in COVID-19. Authors' methods: Reference gene primer amplification yielded estimated nucleated cell counts. Some clones are missing from TCRdb's copy, which holds only in-frame ones; the method was immunoSEQ multiplex PCR. D and trimming come from the DNA, and the V and J calls and clone size come from that table. The sample has under 300,000 clones, around 90% seen once. Cohorts were based on clinical histories the participants reported. This clone was detected only once. The TCR was taken from a woman aged 18-30 years who had recovered from COVID-19. The sequenced sample was PBMCs or T cells enriched from blood (not recorded which).

CDR3 nucleotides: TGCAGCGTTGTACGACTAGCGGGAGGACTTAATGAGCAGTTCTTC. Translated: CSVVRLAGGLNEQFF. V and J are TRBV29-1 and TRBJ2-1; 13 positions match TRBD2. CDR3 size: 15 residues. From germline, CDR1 is SQVTM and CDR2 ANQGSEA. V lost 4 bases and J lost 7; bases outside the gene matches: 7.